One TCR beta chain is described in this entry. The germline V gene has CDR1 SGHVS and CDR2 FQNEAQ. The CDR3 is 14 residues long. The J segment lost 3 bases and the V segment lost 6 bases, leaving 8 bases of the junction unmatched. This sample stems from a study of OX40 agonist ivuxolimab in advanced cancers. Study-level background: Patients were treated with intravenous ivuxolimab, dosed at 0.01 to 10 mg/kg and infused every 2 weeks.

Using immunoSEQ multiplex PCR, the repertoire was profiled, and TCRdb retains in-frame clones only, with some absent. The sample consists of approximately 62,000 clones, nearly 90% of them appearing once. The rearrangement links TRBV7-8 to TRBJ2-7, with 7 bases aligning to TRBD1. This clonotype originated in an adult with an advanced solid tumor such as melanoma, head and neck, liver or kidney cancer. The input for sequencing was CD4+ or CD8+ T cells sorted from blood, taken in a trial of the OX40 agonist ivuxolimab. The CDR3, as DNA: TGTGCCAGCAGATATCGACAGGGAATCTACGAGCAGTACTTC. Its protein product is CASRYRQGIYEQYF.